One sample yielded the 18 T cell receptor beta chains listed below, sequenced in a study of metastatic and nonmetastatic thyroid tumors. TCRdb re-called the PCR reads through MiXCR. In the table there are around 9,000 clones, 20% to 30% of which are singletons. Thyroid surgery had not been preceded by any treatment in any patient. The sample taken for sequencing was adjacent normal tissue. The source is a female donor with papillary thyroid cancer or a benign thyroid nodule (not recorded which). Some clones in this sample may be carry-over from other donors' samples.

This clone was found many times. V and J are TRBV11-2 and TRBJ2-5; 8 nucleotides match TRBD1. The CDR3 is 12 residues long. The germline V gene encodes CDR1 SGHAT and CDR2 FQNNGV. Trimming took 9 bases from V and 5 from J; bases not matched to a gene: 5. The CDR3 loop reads CARPTGEETQYF. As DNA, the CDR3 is TGTGCCAGACCGACAGGGGAGGAGACCCAGTACTTC.

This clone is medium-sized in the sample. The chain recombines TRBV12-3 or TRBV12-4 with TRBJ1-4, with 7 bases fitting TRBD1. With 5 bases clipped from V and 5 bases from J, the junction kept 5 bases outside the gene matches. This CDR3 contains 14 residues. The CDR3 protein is CASSRQGSNEKLFF. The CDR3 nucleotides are TGTGCCAGCAGTCGACAGGGCTCGAATGAAAAACTGTTTTTT.

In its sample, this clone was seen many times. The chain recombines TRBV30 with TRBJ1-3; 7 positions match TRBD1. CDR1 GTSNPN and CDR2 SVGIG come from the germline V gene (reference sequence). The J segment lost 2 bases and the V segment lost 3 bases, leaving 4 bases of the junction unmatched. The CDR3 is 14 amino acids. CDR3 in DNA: TGTGCCTGGAGGATAACAGGGGCTGGAAACACCATATATTTT. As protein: CAWRITGAGNTIYF.

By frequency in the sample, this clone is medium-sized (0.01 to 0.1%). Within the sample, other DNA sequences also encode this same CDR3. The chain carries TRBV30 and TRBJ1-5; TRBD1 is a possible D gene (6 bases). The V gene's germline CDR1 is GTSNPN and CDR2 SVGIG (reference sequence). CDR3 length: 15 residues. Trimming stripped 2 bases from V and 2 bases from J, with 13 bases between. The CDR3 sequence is CAWSTGHGGNQPQHF. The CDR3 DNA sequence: TGTGCCTGGAGTACAGGGCATGGCGGCAATCAGCCCCAGCATTTT.

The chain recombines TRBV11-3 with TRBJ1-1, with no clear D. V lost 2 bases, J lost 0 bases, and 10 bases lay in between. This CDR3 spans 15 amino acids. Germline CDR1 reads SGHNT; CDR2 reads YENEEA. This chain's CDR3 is CASSLRRQLNTEAFF. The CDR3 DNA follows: TGTGCCAGCAGCTTACGCCGGCAGCTGAACACTGAAGCTTTCTTT.

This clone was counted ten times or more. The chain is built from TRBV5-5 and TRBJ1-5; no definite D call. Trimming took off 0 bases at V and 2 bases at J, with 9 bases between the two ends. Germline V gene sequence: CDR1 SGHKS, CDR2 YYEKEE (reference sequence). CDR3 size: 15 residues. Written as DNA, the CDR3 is TGTGCCAGCAGCTTGGGTGGATTCGGCAATCAGCCCCAGCATTTT. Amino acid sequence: CASSLGGFGNQPQHF.

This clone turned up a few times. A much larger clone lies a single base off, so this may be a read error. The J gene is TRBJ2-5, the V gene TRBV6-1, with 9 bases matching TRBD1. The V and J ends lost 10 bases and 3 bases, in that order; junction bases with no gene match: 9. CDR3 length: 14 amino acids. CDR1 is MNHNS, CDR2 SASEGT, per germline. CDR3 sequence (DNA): TGTGCCATCATGGGACAGGGTAACAAAGAGACCCAGTACTTC. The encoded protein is CAIMGQGNKETQYF.

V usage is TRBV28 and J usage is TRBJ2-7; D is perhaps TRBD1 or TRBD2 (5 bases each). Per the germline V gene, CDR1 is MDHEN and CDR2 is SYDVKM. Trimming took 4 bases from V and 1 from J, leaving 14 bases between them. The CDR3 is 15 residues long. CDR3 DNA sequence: TGTGCCAGCAGTTCATTTATGGGGGAATCCTACGAGCAGTACTTC. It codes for CASSSFMGESYEQYF.

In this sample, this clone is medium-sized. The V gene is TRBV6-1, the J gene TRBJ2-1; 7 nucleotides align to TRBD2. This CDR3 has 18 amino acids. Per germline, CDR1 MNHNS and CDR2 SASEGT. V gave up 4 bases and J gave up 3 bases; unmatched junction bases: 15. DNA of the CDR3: TGTGCCAGCAGTGGCCCTAGCGGAAACCGGACCCGCTACAATGAGCAGTTCTTC. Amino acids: CASSGPSGNRTRYNEQFF.

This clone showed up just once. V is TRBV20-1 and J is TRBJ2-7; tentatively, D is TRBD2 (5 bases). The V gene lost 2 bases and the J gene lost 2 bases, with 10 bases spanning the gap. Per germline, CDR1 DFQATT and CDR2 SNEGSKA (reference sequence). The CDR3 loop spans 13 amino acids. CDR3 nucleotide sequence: TGCAGTGCTAGAACCGGGATCACCTACGAGCAGTACTTC. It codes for CSARTGITYEQYF.

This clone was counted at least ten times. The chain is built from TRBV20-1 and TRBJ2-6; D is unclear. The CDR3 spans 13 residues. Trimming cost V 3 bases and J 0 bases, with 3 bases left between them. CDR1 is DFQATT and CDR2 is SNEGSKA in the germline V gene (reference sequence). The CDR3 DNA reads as TGCAGTGCTAGTCCCTCTGGGGCCAACGTCCTGACTTTC. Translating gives CSASPSGANVLTF.

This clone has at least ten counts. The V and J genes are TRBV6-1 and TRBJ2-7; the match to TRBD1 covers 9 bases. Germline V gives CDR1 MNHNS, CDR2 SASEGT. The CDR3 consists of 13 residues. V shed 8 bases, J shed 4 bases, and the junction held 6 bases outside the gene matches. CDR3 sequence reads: CASARDREYEQYF. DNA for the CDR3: TGTGCCAGCGCCCGGGACAGGGAGTACGAGCAGTACTTC.

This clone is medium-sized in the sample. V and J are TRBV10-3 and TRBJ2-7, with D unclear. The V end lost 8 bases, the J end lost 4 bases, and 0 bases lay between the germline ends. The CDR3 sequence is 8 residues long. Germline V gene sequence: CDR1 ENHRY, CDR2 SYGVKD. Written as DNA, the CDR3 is TGTGCCATCTACGAGCAGTACTTC. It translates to CAIYEQYF.

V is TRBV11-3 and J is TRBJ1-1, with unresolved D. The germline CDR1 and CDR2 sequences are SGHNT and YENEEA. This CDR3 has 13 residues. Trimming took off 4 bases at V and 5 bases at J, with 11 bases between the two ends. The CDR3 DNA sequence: TGTGCCAGCAGCTGGAAAGAAGGAACTGAAGCTTTCTTT. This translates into CASSWKEGTEAFF.

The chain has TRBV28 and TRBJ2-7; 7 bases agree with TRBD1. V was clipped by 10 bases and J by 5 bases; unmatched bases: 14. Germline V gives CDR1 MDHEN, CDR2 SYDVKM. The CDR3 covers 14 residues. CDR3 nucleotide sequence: TGTGCCACCAAGGGGGCGGACAGGATCCACGAGCAGTACTTC. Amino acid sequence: CATKGADRIHEQYF. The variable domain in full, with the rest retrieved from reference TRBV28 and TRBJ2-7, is DVKVTQSSRYLVKRTGEKVFLECVQDMDHENMFWYRQDPGLGLRLIYFSYDVKMKEKGDIPEGYSVSREKKERFSLILESASTNQTSMYLCATKGADRIHEQYFGPGTRLTVT.

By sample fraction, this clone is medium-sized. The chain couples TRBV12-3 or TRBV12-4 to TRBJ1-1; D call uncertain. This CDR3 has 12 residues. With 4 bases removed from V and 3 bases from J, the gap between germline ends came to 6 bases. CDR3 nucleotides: TGTGCCAGCAGTTGGTCCGACACTGAAGCTTTCTTT. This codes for CASSWSDTEAFF.

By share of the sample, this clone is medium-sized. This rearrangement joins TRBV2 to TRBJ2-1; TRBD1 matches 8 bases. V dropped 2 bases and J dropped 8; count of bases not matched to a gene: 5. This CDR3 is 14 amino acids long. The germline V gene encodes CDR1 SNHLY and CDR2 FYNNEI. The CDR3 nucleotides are TGTGCCAGCAGTGAACTTCACAGGGGGGATGAGCAGTTCTTC. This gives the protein CASSELHRGDEQFF.

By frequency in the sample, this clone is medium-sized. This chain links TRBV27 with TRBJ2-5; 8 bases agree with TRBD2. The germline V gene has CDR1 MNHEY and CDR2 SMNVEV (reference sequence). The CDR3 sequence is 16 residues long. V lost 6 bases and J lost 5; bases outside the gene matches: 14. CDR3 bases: TGTGCCAGCAGGTCTCAGGGCAGCGGGAGTCGGGAGACCCAGTACTTC. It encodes CASRSQGSGSRETQYF.